The clone carrying this T cell receptor beta chain was counted between two and nine times. Its cognate antigen is unknown. The entry originates in a study of beta chain features in type 1 diabetes. Study at large: All samples yielded around 99 million examined sorted cells. Regarding the study as a whole: Shorter TCRB CDR3s, moderately but significantly so, were found in Type 1 diabetes patients in all four CD4+ subsets.

The authors reverse transcribed all of the isolated RNA, so sequencing captured expressed TCRB transcripts. Sequenced by immunoSEQ multiplex PCR; TCRdb stores in-frame clones only, minus some. The table includes 600,000 or so clones, 11% to 15% detected once. CDR3 length: 14 amino acids. With 5 bases clipped from V and 4 bases from J, the junction kept 4 bases outside the gene matches. Germline CDR1 SGHTA, CDR2 FQGNSA. The J gene is TRBJ1-4, the V gene TRBV7-2; 7 bases line up with TRBD1. The source of this sequence is a man younger than 35 with type 1 diabetes. The specimen sequenced was naive CD4+ T cells from blood. The CDR3: CASSPDRVNEKLFF. The DNA of the CDR3 is TGTGCCAGCAGCCCCGACAGGGTTAATGAAAAACTGTTTTTT.